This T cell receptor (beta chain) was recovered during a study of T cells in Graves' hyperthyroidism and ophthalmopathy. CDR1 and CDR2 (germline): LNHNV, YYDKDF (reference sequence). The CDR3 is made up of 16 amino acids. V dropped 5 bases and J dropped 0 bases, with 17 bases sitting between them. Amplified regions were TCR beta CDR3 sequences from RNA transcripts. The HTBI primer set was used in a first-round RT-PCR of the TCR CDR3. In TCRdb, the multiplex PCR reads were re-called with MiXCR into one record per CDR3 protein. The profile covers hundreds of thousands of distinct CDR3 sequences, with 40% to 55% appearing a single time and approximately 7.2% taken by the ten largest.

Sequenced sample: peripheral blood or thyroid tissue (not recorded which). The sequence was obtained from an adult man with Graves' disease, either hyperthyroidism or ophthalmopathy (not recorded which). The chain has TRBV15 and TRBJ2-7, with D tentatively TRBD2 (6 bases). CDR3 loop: CATSGGVGTVSYEQYF. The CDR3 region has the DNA TGTGCCACCAGCGGAGGGGTCGGGACTGTCTCCTACGAGCAGTACTTC.